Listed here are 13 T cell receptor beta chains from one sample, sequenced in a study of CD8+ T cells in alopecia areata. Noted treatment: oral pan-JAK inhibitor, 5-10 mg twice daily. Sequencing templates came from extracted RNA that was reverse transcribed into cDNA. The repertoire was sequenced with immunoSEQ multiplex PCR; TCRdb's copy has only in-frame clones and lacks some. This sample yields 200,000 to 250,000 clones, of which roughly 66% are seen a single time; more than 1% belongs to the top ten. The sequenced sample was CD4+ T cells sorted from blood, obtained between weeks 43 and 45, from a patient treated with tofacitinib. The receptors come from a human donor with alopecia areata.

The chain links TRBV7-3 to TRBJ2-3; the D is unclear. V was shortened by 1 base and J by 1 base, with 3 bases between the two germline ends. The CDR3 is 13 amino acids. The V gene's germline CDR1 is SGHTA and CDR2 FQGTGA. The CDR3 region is CASSLMGTDTQYF. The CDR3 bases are TGTGCCAGCAGCTTAATGGGCACAGATACGCAGTATTTT.

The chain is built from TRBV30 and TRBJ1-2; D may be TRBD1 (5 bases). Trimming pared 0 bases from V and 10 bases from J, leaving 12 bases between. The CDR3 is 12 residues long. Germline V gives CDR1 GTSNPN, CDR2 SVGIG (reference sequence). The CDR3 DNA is TGTGCCTGGAGTGTACGGGGCGAAACCTACACCTTC. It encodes CAWSVRGETYTF.

In DNA, the CDR3 is TGCAGCGTTGGAAGACGGAGCGGATACGAGCAGTACTTC. Translating it yields CSVGRRSGYEQYF. The chain employs TRBV29-1 and TRBJ2-7; tentatively, D is TRBD2 (5 bases). Germline V gene lookup returns CDR1 SQVTM and CDR2 ANQGSEA. There are 13 residues in the CDR3. Trimming shortened V by 4 bases and J by 4 bases, and 14 bases separated the two germline ends.

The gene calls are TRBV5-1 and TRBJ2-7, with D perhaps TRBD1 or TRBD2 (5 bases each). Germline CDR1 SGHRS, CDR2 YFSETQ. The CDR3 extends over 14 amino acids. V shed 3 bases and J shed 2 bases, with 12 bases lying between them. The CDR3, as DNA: TGCGCCAGCAGCTCGGGGACGCCTACCTACGAGCAGTACTTC. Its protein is CASSSGTPTYEQYF. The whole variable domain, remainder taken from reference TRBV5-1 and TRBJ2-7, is KAGVTQTPRYLIKTRGQQVTLSCSPISGHRSVSWYQQTPGQGLQFLFEYFSETQRNKGNFPGRFSGRQFSNSRSEMNVSTLELGDSALYLCASSSGTPTYEQYFGPGTRLTVT.

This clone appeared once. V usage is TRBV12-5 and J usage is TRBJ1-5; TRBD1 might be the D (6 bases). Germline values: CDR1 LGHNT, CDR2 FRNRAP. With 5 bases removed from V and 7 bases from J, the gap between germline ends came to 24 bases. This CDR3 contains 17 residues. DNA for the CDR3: TGTGCTAGTGGTGGGGGCGTGGGAAGCGGTCCTGGGCAGCCCCAGCATTTT. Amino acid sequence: CASGGGVGSGPGQPQHF.

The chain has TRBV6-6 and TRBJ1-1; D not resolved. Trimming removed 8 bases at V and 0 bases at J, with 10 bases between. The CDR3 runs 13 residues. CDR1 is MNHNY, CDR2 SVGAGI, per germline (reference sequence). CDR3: CASREVMNTEAFF. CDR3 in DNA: TGTGCCAGCCGAGAGGTCATGAACACTGAAGCTTTCTTT.

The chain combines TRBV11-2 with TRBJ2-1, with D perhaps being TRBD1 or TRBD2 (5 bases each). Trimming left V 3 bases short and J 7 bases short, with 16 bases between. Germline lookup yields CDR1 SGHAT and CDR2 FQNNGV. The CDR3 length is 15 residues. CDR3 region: CASSFPGTSVNEQFF. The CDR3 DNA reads TGTGCCAGCAGCTTTCCAGGGACCTCAGTTAATGAGCAGTTCTTC.

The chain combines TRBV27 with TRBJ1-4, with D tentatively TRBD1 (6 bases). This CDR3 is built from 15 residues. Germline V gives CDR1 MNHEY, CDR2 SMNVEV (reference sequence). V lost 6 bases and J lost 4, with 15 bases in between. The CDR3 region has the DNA TGTGCCAGCAGCGCCCACAGGGTGAATAATGAAAAACTGTTTTTT. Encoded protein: CASSAHRVNNEKLFF.

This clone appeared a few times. The chain's CDR3 is CASSEAWPALTDTQYF. The DNA of the CDR3 is TGTGCCAGCAGTGAAGCTTGGCCAGCCCTCACAGATACGCAGTATTTT. The chain combines TRBV2 with TRBJ2-3, with unresolved D. V was shortened by 0 bases and J by 2 bases, with 12 bases between the two germline ends. The CDR3 spans 16 residues. The germline V gene has CDR1 SNHLY and CDR2 FYNNEI.

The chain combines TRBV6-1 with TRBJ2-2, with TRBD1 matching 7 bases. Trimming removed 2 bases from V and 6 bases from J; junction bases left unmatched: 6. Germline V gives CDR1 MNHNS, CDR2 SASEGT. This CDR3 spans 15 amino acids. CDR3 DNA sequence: TGTGCCAGCAGTGAATACAGGGGCCCGTCCGGGGAGCTGTTTTTT. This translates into CASSEYRGPSGELFF.

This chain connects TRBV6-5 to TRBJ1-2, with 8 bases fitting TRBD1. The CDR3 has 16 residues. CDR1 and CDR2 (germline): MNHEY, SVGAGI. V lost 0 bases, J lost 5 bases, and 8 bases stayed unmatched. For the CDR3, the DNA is TGTGCCAGCAGTTACTCAAAACAGGGGGGCCAATATGGCTACACCTTC. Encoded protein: CASSYSKQGGQYGYTF.

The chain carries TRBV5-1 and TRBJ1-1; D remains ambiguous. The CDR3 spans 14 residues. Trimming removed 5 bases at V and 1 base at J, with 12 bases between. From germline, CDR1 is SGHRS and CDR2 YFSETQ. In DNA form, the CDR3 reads TGCGCCAGCAGAATGGAGTGGGCGAACACTGAAGCTTTCTTT. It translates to CASRMEWANTEAFF.

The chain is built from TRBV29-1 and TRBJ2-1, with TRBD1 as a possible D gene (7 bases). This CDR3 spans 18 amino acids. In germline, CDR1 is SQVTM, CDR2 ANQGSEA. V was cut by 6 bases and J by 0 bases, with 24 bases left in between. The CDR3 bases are TGCAGCGTCGCGCGGGGACAGACCTTGACCAGCTCCTACAATGAGCAGTTCTTC. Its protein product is CSVARGQTLTSSYNEQFF.